This paragraph reports one TCR beta chain. The antigen remains undetermined. Primers: 60 Vbeta forward and 13 Jbeta reverse. The table came from immunoSEQ multiplex PCR; TCRdb's copy has only in-frame clones and leaves some out. Of around 180,000 clones listed, approximately 81% were seen once; the top ten hold approximately 0.25%. These data belong to a study of cytomegalovirus exposure and HLA in healthy donors. V trimming: 1 base; J trimming: 4 bases; junction bases outside the gene matches: 8. The germline V gene encodes CDR1 SEHNR and CDR2 FQNEAQ (reference sequence). The CDR3 runs to 18 residues. General study findings and limits: Later work found that TCR association rates differed between HLA loci; DRB1 had the most and HLA-C the fewest. The study designated 160 or so TCR beta chains cytomegalovirus-associated. Common viral pathogens were later found to be apparently linked to several of the most significant clusters.

The TCR comes from a boy younger than 18 in good health and CMV-seronegative. Material for sequencing was PBMCs. This chain uses TRBV7-9 with TRBJ2-7; 15 nucleotides match TRBD2. Here the CDR3 DNA reads TGTGCCAGCAGCTTAGGGACTAGCGGGAGGGCCTCGGAGTACGAGCAGTACTTC. This codes for CASSLGTSGRASEYEQYF.